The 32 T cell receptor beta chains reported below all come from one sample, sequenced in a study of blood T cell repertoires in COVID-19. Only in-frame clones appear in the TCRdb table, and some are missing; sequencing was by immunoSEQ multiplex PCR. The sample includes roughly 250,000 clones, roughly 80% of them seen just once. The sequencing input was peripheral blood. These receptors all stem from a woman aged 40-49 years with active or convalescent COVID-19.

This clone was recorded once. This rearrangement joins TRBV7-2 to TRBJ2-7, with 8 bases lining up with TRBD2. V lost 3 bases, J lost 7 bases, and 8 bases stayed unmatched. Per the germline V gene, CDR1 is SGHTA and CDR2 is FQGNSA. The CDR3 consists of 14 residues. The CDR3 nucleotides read TGTGCCAGCAGCTTGTCGGGGGGGGACTTGGAGCAGTACTTC. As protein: CASSLSGGDLEQYF.

CDR3 in amino acids: CASSEQGNQPQHF. In DNA form, the CDR3 reads TGTGCCAGCAGTGAACAGGGGAATCAGCCCCAGCATTTT. The chain uses TRBV12-3 or TRBV12-4 and TRBJ1-5; 7 bases line up with TRBD1. The CDR3 covers 13 residues. The junction had 2 bases not matched to a gene; V was cut back by 5 bases and J by 4 bases.

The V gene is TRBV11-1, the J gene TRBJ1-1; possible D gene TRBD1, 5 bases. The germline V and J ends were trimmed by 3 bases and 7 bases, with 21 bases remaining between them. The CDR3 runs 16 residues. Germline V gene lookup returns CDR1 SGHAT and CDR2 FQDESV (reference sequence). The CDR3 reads CASSFFTGRDTNEAFF. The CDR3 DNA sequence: TGTGCCAGCAGCTTTTTCACGGGCAGGGATACAAATGAAGCTTTCTTT.

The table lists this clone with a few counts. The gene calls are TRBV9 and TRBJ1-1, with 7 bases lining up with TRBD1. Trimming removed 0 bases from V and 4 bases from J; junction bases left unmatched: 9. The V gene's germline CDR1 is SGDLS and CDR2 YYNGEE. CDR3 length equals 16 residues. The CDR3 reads CASSVGEGASATEAFF. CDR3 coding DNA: TGTGCCAGCAGCGTAGGAGAGGGGGCATCGGCCACTGAAGCTTTCTTT.

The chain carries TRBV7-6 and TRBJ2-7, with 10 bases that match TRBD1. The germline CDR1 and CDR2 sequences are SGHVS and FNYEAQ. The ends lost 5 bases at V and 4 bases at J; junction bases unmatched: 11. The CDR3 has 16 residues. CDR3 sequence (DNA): TGTGCCAGCAGCCCGTCATACCGGGACAGGGGATACGAGCAGTACTTC. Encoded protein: CASSPSYRDRGYEQYF.

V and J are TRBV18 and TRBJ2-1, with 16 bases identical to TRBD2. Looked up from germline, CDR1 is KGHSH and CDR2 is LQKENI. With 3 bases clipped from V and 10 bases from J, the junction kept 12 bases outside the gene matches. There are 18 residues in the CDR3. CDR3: CASSPRTAGTSGGAEQFF. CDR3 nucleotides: TGTGCCAGCTCACCCCGGACAGCCGGGACTAGCGGGGGGGCGGAGCAGTTCTTC.

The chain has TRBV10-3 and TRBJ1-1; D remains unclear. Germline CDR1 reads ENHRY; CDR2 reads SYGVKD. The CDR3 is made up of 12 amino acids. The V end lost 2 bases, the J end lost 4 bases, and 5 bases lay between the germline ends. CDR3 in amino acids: CAISEPGTEAFF. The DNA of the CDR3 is TGTGCCATCAGTGAGCCGGGCACTGAAGCTTTCTTT.

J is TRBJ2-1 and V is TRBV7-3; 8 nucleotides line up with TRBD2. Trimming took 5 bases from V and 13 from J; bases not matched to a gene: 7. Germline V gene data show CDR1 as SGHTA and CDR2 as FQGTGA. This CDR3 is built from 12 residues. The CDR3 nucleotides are TGTGCCAGCAGCACCCATAGCGGGGAACAGTTCTTC. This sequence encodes CASSTHSGEQFF.

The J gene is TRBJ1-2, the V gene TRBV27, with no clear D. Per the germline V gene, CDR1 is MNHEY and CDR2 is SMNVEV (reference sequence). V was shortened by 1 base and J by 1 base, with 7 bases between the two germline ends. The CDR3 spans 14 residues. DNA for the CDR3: TGTGCCAGCAGTTTATACCCCTATAACTATGGCTACACCTTC. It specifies CASSLYPYNYGYTF.

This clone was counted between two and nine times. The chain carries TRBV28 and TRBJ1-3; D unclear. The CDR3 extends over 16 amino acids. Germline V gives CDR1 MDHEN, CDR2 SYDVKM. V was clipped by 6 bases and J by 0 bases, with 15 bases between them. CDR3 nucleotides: TGTGCCAGCAGCCCCCACGGAGTAGACTCTGGAAACACCATATATTTT. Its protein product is CASSPHGVDSGNTIYF.

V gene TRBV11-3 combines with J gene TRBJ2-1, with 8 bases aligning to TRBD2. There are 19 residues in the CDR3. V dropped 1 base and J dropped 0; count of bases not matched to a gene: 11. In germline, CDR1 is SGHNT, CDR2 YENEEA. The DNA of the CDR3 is TGTGCCAGCAGCTTAGTCACCCAGCGGGGGCCTAGCTCCTACAATGAGCAGTTCTTC. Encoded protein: CASSLVTQRGPSSYNEQFF.

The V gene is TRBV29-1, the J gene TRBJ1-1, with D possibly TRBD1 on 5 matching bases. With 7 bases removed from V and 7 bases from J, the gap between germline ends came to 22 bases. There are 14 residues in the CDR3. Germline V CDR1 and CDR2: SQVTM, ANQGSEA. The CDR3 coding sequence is TGCAGCGGTACCGCGGGGGTGGGGCCTCTTGAAGCTTTCTTT. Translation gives CSGTAGVGPLEAFF. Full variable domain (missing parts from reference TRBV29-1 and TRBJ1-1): SAVISQKPSRDICQRGTSLTIQCQVDSQVTMMFWYRQQPGQSLTLIATANQGSEATYESGFVIDKFPISRPNLTFSTLTVSNMSPEDSSIYLCSGTAGVGPLEAFFGQGTRLTVV.

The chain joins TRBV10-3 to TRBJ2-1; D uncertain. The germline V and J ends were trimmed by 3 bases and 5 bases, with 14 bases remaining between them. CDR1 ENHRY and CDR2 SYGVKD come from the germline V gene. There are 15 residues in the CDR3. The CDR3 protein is CAISESSDYNNEQFF. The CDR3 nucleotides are TGTGCCATCAGTGAAAGTTCCGATTACAACAATGAGCAGTTCTTC.

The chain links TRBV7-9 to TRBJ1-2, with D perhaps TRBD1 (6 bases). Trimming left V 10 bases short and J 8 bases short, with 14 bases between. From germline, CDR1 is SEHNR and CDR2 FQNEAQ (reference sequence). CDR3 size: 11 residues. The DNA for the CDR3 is TGTGCCAACTTGGACAGCGAAGGCTACACCTTC. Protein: CANLDSEGYTF.

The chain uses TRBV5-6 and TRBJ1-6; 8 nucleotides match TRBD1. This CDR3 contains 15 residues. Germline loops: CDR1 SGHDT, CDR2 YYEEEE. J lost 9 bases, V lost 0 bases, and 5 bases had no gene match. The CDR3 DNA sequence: TGTGCCAGCAGCTTGGCCGGGACAGGTCCTTCACCCCTCCACTTT. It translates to CASSLAGTGPSPLHF.

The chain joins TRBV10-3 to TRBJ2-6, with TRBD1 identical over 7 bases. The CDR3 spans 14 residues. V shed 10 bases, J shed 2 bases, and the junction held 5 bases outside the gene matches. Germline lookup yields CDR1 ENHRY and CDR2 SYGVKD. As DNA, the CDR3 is TGTGCCAGCCTAGACAGGGCTGGGGCCAACGTCCTGACTTTC. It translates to CASLDRAGANVLTF.

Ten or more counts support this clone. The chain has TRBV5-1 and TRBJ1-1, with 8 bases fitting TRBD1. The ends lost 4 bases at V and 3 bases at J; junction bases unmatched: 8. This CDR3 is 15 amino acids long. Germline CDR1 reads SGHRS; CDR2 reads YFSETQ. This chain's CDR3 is CASSEQGAWDTEAFF. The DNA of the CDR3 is TGCGCCAGCAGCGAGCAGGGGGCGTGGGACACTGAAGCTTTCTTT. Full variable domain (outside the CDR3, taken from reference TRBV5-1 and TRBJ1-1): KAGVTQTPRYLIKTRGQQVTLSCSPISGHRSVSWYQQTPGQGLQFLFEYFSETQRNKGNFPGRFSGRQFSNSRSEMNVSTLELGDSALYLCASSEQGAWDTEAFFGQGTRLTVV.

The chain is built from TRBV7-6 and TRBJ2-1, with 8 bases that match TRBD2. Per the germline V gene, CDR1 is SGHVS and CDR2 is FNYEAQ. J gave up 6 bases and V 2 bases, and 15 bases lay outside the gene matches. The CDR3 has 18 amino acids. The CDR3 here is CASSLLPGLGGISNEQFF. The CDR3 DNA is TGTGCCAGCAGCTTATTACCGGGACTAGGGGGGATCTCCAATGAGCAGTTCTTC. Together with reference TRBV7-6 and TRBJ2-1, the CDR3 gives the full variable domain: GAGVSQSPRYKVTKRGQDVALRCDPISGHVSLYWYRQALGQGPEFLTYFNYEAQQDKSGLPNDRFSAERPEGSISTLTIQRTEQRDSAMYRCASSLLPGLGGISNEQFFGPGTRLTVL.

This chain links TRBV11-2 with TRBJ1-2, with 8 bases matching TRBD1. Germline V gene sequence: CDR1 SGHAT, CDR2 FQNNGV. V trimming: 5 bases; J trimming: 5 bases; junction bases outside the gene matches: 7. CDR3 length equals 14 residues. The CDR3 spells CASSNRTGRYGYTF. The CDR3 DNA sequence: TGTGCCAGCAGCAATCGGACAGGGAGGTATGGCTACACCTTC.

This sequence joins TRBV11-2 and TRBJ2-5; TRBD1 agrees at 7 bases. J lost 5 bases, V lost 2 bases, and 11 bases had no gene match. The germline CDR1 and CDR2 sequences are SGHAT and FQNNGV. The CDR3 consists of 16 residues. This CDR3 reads CASSLPETGDRETQYF. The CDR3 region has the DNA TGTGCCAGCAGCTTACCTGAAACAGGGGACCGGGAGACCCAGTACTTC.

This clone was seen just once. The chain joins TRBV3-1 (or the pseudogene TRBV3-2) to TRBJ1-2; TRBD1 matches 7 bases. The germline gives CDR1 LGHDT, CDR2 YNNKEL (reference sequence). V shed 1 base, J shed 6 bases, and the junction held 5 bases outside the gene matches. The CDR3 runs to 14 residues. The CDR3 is CASSQAGGIHGYTF. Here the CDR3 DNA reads TGTGCCAGCAGCCAAGCAGGGGGGATTCATGGCTACACCTTC.

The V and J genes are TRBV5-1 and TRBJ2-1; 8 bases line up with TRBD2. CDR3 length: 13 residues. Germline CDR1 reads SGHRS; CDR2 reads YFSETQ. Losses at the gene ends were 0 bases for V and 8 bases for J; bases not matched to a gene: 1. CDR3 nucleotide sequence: TGCGCCAGCAGCTTGGCGGGGGGGCATGAGCAGTTCTTC. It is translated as CASSLAGGHEQFF. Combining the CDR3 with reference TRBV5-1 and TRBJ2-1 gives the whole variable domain KAGVTQTPRYLIKTRGQQVTLSCSPISGHRSVSWYQQTPGQGLQFLFEYFSETQRNKGNFPGRFSGRQFSNSRSEMNVSTLELGDSALYLCASSLAGGHEQFFGPGTRLTVL.

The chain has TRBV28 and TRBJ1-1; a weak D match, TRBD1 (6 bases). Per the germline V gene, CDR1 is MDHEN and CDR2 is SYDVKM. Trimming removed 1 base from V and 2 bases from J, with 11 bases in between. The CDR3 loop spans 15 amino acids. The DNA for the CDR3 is TGTGCCAGCAGTTTATCGGCAGGGGAAAACACTGAAGCTTTCTTT. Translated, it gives CASSLSAGENTEAFF.

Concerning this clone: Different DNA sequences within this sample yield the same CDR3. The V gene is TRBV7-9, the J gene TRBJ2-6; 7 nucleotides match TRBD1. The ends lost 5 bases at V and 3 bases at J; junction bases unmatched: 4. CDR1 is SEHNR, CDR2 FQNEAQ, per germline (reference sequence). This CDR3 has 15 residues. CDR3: CASSPTGSGANVLTF. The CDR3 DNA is TGTGCCAGCAGCCCGACAGGGAGTGGGGCCAACGTCCTGACTTTC.

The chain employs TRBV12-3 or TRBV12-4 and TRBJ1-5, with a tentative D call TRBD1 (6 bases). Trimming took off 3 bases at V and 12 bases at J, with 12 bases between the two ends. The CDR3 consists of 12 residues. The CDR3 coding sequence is TGTGCCAGCAGTTTCCTAGGACAGAACCAGCATTTT. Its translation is CASSFLGQNQHF.

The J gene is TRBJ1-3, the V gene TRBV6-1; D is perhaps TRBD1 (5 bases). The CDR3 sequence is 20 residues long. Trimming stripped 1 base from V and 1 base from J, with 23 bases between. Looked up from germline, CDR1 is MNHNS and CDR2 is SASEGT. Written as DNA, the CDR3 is TGTGCCAGCAGTGAAGAAGCGGGCGGAGCGACAGTCACATCTGGAAACACCATATATTTT. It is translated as CASSEEAGGATVTSGNTIYF.

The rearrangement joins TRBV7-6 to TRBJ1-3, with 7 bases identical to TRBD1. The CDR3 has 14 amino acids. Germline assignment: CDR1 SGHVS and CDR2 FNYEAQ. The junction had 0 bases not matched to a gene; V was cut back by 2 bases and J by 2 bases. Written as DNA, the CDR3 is TGTGCCAGCAGCTTACAGGGGGCTGGAAACACCATATATTTT. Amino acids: CASSLQGAGNTIYF.

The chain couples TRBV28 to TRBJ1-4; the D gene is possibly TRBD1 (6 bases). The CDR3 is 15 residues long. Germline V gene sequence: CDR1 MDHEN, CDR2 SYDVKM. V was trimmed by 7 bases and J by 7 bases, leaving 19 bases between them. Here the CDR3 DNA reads TGTGCCAGCACCCTTAACGGGGGGCGCGGTGAAAAACTGTTTTTT. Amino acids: CASTLNGGRGEKLFF.

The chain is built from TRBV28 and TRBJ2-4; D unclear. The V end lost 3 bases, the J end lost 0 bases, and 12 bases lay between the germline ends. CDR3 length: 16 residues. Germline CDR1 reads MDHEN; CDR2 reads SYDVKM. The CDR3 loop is CASSFIGSPAKNIQYF. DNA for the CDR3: TGTGCCAGCAGTTTCATCGGGTCCCCAGCCAAAAACATTCAGTACTTC.

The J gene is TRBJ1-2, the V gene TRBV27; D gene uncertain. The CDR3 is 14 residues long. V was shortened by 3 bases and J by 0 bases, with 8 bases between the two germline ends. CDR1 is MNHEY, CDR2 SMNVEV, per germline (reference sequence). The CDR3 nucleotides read TGTGCCAGCAGTTTGGGCGGGGCTAACTATGGCTACACCTTC. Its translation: CASSLGGANYGYTF.

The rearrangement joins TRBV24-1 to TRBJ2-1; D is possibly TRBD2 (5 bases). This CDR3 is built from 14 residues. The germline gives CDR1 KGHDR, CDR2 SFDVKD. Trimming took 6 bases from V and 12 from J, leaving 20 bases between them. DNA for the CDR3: TGTGCCACCAGTACGGACTCGAGATTTGAGGGGCAGTTCTTC. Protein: CATSTDSRFEGQFF.

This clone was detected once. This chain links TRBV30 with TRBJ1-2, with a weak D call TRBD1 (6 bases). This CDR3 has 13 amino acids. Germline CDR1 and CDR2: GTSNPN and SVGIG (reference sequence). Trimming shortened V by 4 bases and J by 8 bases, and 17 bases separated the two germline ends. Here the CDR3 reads CAWNWGPGDGYTF. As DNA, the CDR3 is TGTGCCTGGAATTGGGGGCCAGGGGACGGCTACACCTTC.